The 4 T cell receptor beta chains in this list originate from one sample, sequenced in a study of blood T cell repertoires in COVID-19. The data were produced by immunoSEQ multiplex PCR, yet TCRdb's version contains in-frame clones alone and is incomplete. The data contain tens of thousands of clones, around nine tenths of them singletons. Sequencing used peripheral blood. Source of these receptors: a human donor in a cohort sampled during active COVID-19.

CDR3 sequence reads: CASSYYQGPNSPLHF. In nucleotides, the CDR3 is TGCGCCAGCAGCTACTACCAGGGCCCGAATTCACCCCTCCACTTT. This sequence joins TRBV10-2 and TRBJ1-6; maybe TRBD1 (5 bases). The germline V gene has CDR1 WSHSY and CDR2 SAAADI. V lost 6 bases and J 7 bases, leaving 16 bases between the germline ends. This CDR3 contains 15 residues.

The chain couples TRBV28 to TRBJ1-1, with D perhaps TRBD1 (6 bases). This CDR3 has 14 amino acids. Trimming removed 6 bases at V and 3 bases at J, with 14 bases between. Germline loops: CDR1 MDHEN, CDR2 SYDVKM. This chain's CDR3 is CASSLAQGYTEAFF. In nucleotides, the CDR3 is TGTGCCAGCAGCCTGGCCCAGGGGTACACTGAAGCTTTCTTT.

The chain has TRBV29-1 and TRBJ1-3; the D is unclear. CDR1 is SQVTM, CDR2 ANQGSEA, per germline. The CDR3 is 13 residues long. Trimming took off 3 bases at V and 4 bases at J, with 10 bases between the two ends. CDR3 protein: CSVEAGSGNTIYF. In DNA, the CDR3 is TGCAGCGTTGAGGCGGGATCCGGAAACACCATATATTTT.

The rearrangement uses TRBV30 and TRBJ2-1; 8 bases agree with TRBD2. This CDR3 contains 16 residues. V lost 2 bases and J lost 8; bases outside the gene matches: 14. The V gene's germline CDR1 is GTSNPN and CDR2 SVGIG (reference sequence). For the CDR3, the DNA is TGTGCCTGGAGTACCCCGGGCCTAGCGGGTGTTTATGAGCAGTTCTTC. Its translation: CAWSTPGLAGVYEQFF.